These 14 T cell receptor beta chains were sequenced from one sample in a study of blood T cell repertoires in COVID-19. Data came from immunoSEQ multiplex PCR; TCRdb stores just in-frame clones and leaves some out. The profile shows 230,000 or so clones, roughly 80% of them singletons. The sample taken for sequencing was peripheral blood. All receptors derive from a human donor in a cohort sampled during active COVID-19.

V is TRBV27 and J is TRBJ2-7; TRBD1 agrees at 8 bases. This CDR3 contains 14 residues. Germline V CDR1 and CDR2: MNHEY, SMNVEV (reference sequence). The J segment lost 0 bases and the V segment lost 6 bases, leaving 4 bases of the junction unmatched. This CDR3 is CASSLQGVSYEQYF. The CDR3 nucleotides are TGTGCCAGCAGCCTACAGGGGGTCTCCTACGAGCAGTACTTC.

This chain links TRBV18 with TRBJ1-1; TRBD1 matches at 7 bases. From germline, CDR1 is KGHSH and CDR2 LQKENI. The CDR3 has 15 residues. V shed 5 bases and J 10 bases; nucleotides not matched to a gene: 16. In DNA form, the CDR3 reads TGTGCCAGCTCATGGGACAGCCAAACTGCCTCTGGAGCTTTCTTT. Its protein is CASSWDSQTASGAFF.

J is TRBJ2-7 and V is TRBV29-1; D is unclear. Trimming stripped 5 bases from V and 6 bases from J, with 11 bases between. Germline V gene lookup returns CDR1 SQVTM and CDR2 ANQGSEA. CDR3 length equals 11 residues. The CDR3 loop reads CSVSLTAEQYF. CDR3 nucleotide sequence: TGCAGCGTTAGCCTCACTGCCGAGCAGTACTTC.

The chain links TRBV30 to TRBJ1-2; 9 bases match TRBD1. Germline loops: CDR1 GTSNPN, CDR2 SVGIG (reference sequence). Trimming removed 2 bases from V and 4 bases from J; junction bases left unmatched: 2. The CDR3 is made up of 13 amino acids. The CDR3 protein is CAWSTTGGYGYTF. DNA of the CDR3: TGTGCCTGGAGTACGACAGGGGGCTATGGCTACACCTTC. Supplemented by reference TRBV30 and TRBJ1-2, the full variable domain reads SQTIHQWPATLVQPVGSPLSLECTVEGTSNPNLYWYRQAAGRGLQLLFYSVGIGQISSEVPQNLSASRPQDRQFILSSKKLLLSDSGFYLCAWSTTGGYGYTFGSGTRLTVV.

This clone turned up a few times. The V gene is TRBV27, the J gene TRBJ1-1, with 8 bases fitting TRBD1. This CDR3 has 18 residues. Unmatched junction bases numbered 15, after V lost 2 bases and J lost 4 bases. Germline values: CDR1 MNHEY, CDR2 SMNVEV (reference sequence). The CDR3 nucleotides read TGTGCCAGCAGTTTAACTCCGAGACAGGGGTTTGACACCACTGAAGCTTTCTTT. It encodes CASSLTPRQGFDTTEAFF.

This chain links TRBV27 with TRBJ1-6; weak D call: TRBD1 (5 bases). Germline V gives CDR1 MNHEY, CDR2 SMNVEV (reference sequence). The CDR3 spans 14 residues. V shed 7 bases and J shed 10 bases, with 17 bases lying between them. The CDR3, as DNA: TGTGCCAGCACCCTGGGGAGGGGTGAATCACCCCTCCACTTT. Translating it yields CASTLGRGESPLHF.

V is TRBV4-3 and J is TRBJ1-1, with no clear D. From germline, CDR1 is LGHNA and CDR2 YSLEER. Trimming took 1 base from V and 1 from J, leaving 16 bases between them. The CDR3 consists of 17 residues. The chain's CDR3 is CASSQVWSLGANTEAFF. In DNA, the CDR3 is TGCGCCAGCAGCCAAGTTTGGTCGCTGGGAGCGAACACTGAAGCTTTCTTT.

The CDR3 protein is CASSAGTSDEQYF. The CDR3, as DNA: TGTGCCAGCAGCGCCGGGACTAGCGACGAGCAGTACTTC. V usage is TRBV5-4 and J usage is TRBJ2-7; 10 bases match TRBD2. The CDR3 is 13 residues long. V was pared by 4 bases and J by 5 bases, with 3 bases of the junction left unmatched. Germline-derived CDR1 and CDR2 are SGHNT and YYREEE (reference sequence).

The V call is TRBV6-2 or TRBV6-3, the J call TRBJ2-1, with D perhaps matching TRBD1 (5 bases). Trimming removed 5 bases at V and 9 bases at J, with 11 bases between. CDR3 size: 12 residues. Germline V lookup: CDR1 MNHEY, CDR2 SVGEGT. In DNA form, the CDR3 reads TGTGCCAGCAGTAATCAGGGAAGTGAGCAGTTCTTC. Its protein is CASSNQGSEQFF.

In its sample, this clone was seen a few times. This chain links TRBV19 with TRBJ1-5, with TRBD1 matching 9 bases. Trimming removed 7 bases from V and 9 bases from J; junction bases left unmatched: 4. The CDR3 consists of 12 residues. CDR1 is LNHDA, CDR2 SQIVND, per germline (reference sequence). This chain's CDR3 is CASNGQGRPQHF. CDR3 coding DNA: TGTGCCAGTAATGGACAGGGGAGGCCCCAGCATTTT. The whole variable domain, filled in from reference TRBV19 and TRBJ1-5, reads DGGITQSPKYLFRKEGQNVTLSCEQNLNHDAMYWYRQDPGQGLRLIYYSQIVNDFQKGDIAEGYSVSREKKESFPLTVTSAQKNPTAFYLCASNGQGRPQHFGDGTRLSIL.

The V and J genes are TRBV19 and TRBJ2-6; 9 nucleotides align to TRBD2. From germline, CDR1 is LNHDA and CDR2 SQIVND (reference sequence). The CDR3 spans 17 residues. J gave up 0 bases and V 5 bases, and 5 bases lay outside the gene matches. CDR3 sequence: CASSPLAGSSGANVLTF. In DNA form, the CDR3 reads TGTGCCAGTAGTCCACTAGCGGGCTCCTCTGGGGCCAACGTCCTGACTTTC.

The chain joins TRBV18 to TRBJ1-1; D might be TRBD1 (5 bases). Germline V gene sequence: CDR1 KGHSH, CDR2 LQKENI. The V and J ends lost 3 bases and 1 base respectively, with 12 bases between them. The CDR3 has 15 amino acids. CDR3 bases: TGTGCCAGCTCACCCCTACCAGACAGGAACACTGAAGCTTTCTTT. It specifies CASSPLPDRNTEAFF.

Written as DNA, the CDR3 is TGTGCCAGCAGCGTAGGAGGAGCGGGGGGCAGGGAGACCCAGTACTTC. Protein: CASSVGGAGGRETQYF. The chain joins TRBV9 to TRBJ2-5, with TRBD2 matching 9 bases. The CDR3 length is 16 residues. Germline-derived CDR1 and CDR2 are SGDLS and YYNGEE. After removal of 0 bases from V and 5 bases from J, the junction contained 8 bases not matched to a gene.

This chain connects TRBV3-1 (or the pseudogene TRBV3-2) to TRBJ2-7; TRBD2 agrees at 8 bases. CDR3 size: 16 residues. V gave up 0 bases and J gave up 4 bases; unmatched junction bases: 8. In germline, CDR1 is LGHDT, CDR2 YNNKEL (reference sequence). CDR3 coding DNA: TGTGCCAGCAGCCAAGATAAGCGGGAGTTAGTTTACGAGCAGTACTTC. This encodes CASSQDKRELVYEQYF.